The 28 T cell receptor beta chains reported below all come from one sample, sequenced in a study of shared clonotypes between healthy human individuals. The repertoire was sequenced with immunoSEQ multiplex PCR; TCRdb's copy has only in-frame clones and lacks some. The data show some 2,400,000 clones, approximately 96% seen once. The sample taken for sequencing was naive CD4+ T cells sorted from blood. Subset denoted: CD45RA+ positively selected. The receptors come from a man between 18 and 29 years old in good health.

The chain links TRBV7-9 to TRBJ2-7; 11 positions agree with TRBD2. The V gene's germline CDR1 is SEHNR and CDR2 FQNEAQ (reference sequence). Unmatched junction bases numbered 5, after V lost 1 base and J lost 6 bases. The CDR3 sequence is 15 residues long. The CDR3 loop reads CASSLVPSGGLEQYF. In DNA, the CDR3 is TGTGCCAGCAGCTTAGTTCCTAGCGGGGGGCTCGAGCAGTACTTC.

This sequence joins TRBV7-6 and TRBJ1-1; D is perhaps TRBD1 (6 bases). Per the germline V gene, CDR1 is SGHVS and CDR2 is FNYEAQ. V gave up 1 base and J gave up 6 bases, with 18 bases separating them. This CDR3 has 16 residues. DNA of the CDR3: TGTGCCAGCAGCTTAGGATCCCCGGGGCCAGGGGCTGAAGCTTTCTTT. It translates to CASSLGSPGPGAEAFF. The full variable domain, its missing parts supplied by reference TRBV7-6 and TRBJ1-1, is GAGVSQSPRYKVTKRGQDVALRCDPISGHVSLYWYRQALGQGPEFLTYFNYEAQQDKSGLPNDRFSAERPEGSISTLTIQRTEQRDSAMYRCASSLGSPGPGAEAFFGQGTRLTVV.

The genes are TRBV27 and TRBJ1-6; D is unclear. V lost 1 base and J 5 bases, leaving 6 bases between the germline ends. Per germline, CDR1 MNHEY and CDR2 SMNVEV (reference sequence). CDR3 length: 14 amino acids. The CDR3 bases are TGTGCCAGCAGTTTATTGAATGATAATTCACCCCTCCACTTT. It is translated as CASSLLNDNSPLHF.

The V call is TRBV18, the J call TRBJ1-2; D ambiguous. Germline lookup yields CDR1 KGHSH and CDR2 LQKENI. The CDR3 loop spans 15 amino acids. V lost 3 bases to trimming and J lost 0 bases, with 11 bases between them. CDR3 amino acids: CASSPGRETNYGYTF. The CDR3 coding sequence is TGTGCCAGCTCACCCGGGCGGGAGACTAACTATGGCTACACCTTC.

The chain links TRBV18 to TRBJ1-1, with a tentative D call TRBD1 (5 bases). This CDR3 comprises 14 residues. Germline values: CDR1 KGHSH, CDR2 LQKENI. Trimming shortened V by 1 base and J by 2 bases, and 8 bases separated the two germline ends. CDR3 region: CASSPRGINTEAFF. The DNA of the CDR3 is TGTGCCAGCTCACCACGGGGGATCAACACTGAAGCTTTCTTT.

The chain uses TRBV6-6 and TRBJ1-5; D unclear. Looked up from germline, CDR1 is MNHNY and CDR2 is SVGAGI (reference sequence). Trimming took 7 bases from V and 6 from J, leaving 22 bases between them. The CDR3 has 16 amino acids. The CDR3 is CASTSLGGMGSQPQHF. CDR3 sequence (DNA): TGTGCCAGCACCTCTTTGGGAGGAATGGGGAGTCAGCCCCAGCATTTT.

V gene TRBV12-5 combines with J gene TRBJ2-2, with 9 nucleotides matching TRBD1. Germline CDR1 is LGHNT and CDR2 is FRNRAP. The CDR3 has 16 amino acids. The V gene end was trimmed by 2 bases and the J gene end by 6 bases; junction bases not matched to a gene: 7. The CDR3 loop is CASGLSRDREAGELFF. The DNA for the CDR3 is TGTGCTAGTGGTTTGTCCCGGGACAGGGAGGCCGGGGAGCTGTTTTTT. Combining the CDR3 with reference TRBV12-5 and TRBJ2-2 gives the whole variable domain DARVTQTPRHKVTEMGQEVTMRCQPILGHNTVFWYRQTMMQGLELLAYFRNRAPLDDSGMPKDRFSAEMPDATLATLKIQPSEPRDSAVYFCASGLSRDREAGELFFGEGSRLTVL.

The chain uses TRBV6-6 and TRBJ1-6, with 7 nucleotides matching TRBD1. Germline V CDR1 and CDR2: MNHNY, SVGAGI (reference sequence). The CDR3 totals 15 residues. Losses at the gene ends were 4 bases for V and 13 bases for J; bases not matched to a gene: 13. The CDR3 loop reads CASSFSPQGGRPLHF. DNA of the CDR3: TGTGCCAGCAGTTTCTCCCCGCAGGGGGGTCGGCCCCTCCACTTT.

This rearrangement joins TRBV28 to TRBJ1-6; TRBD1 aligns across 7 bases. CDR3 length equals 16 residues. The V gene end was trimmed by 2 bases and the J gene end by 4 bases; junction bases not matched to a gene: 5. In germline, CDR1 is MDHEN, CDR2 SYDVKM. The CDR3 here is CASSLLTGTYNSPLHF. The CDR3 nucleotides are TGTGCCAGCAGTTTACTGACAGGGACTTATAATTCACCCCTCCACTTT.

The chain combines TRBV28 with TRBJ1-2; 7 bases fit TRBD1. Germline V CDR1 and CDR2: MDHEN, SYDVKM. The CDR3 spans 13 residues. Trimming removed 5 bases from V and 4 bases from J; junction bases left unmatched: 4. The CDR3 is CASSPRDSYGYTF. The CDR3 DNA reads as TGTGCCAGCAGTCCCCGGGACAGCTATGGCTACACCTTC.

This chain links TRBV6-1 with TRBJ2-3; D is uncertain. CDR1 and CDR2 (germline): MNHNS, SASEGT. The CDR3 totals 11 residues. V was clipped by 0 bases and J by 9 bases, with 4 bases between them. The chain's CDR3 is CASSEAWTQYF. The CDR3 DNA reads as TGTGCCAGCAGTGAAGCGTGGACGCAGTATTTT.

The CDR3 loop is CASSENFVAPSYGYTF. The CDR3 DNA follows: TGTGCCAGCAGTGAAAATTTTGTTGCCCCCAGCTATGGCTACACCTTC. The genes are TRBV6-1 and TRBJ1-2, with D uncertain. The CDR3 length is 16 residues. The germline V gene encodes CDR1 MNHNS and CDR2 SASEGT. Trimming stripped 2 bases from V and 4 bases from J, with 17 bases between.

The chain couples TRBV4-1 to TRBJ2-6, with no clear D. The CDR3 sequence is 16 residues long. From germline, CDR1 is MGHRA and CDR2 YSYEKL. Trimming shortened V by 5 bases and J by 0 bases, and 11 bases separated the two germline ends. The CDR3 loop is CASSSRAASGANVLTF. The CDR3 DNA reads TGCGCCAGCAGCTCCCGTGCCGCCTCTGGGGCCAACGTCCTGACTTTC.

V gene TRBV2 combines with J gene TRBJ1-3; the D is unclear. The CDR3 totals 13 residues. Per the germline V gene, CDR1 is SNHLY and CDR2 is FYNNEI. V gave up 5 bases and J gave up 2 bases, with 7 bases separating them. The CDR3, as DNA: TGTGCCAGCAGTTTAGGACCTGGAAACACCATATATTTT. It specifies CASSLGPGNTIYF.

The V gene is TRBV10-1, the J gene TRBJ1-2; D remains unclear. This CDR3 is built from 13 residues. V lost 3 bases and J lost 5, with 10 bases in between. The germline V gene has CDR1 WNHNN and CDR2 SYGVQD (reference sequence). The DNA for the CDR3 is TGCGCCAGCAGTGACCGAAGAGCTTATGGCTACACCTTC. As protein: CASSDRRAYGYTF.

The chain joins TRBV18 to TRBJ1-1; D uncertain. Per germline, CDR1 KGHSH and CDR2 LQKENI. Trimming pared 3 bases from V and 0 bases from J, leaving 8 bases between. The CDR3 consists of 14 residues. CDR3 nucleotides: TGTGCCAGCTCACCGGGGAATATGAACACTGAAGCTTTCTTT. This sequence encodes CASSPGNMNTEAFF.

Regarding this clone: The same CDR3 arises from other DNA sequences in this sample as well. The gene calls are TRBV5-1 and TRBJ2-1, with a weak D call TRBD2 (6 bases). CDR1 and CDR2 (germline): SGHRS, YFSETQ. CDR3 length: 15 amino acids. Trimming stripped 0 bases from V and 2 bases from J, with 9 bases between. CDR3 amino acids: CASSLVPGAYNEQFF. The DNA of the CDR3 is TGCGCCAGCAGCTTGGTTCCGGGGGCCTACAATGAGCAGTTCTTC. Drawing the rest from reference TRBV5-1 and TRBJ2-1, the complete variable domain is KAGVTQTPRYLIKTRGQQVTLSCSPISGHRSVSWYQQTPGQGLQFLFEYFSETQRNKGNFPGRFSGRQFSNSRSEMNVSTLELGDSALYLCASSLVPGAYNEQFFGPGTRLTVL.

V gene TRBV9 combines with J gene TRBJ1-1; the D gene is possibly TRBD1 (5 bases). Trimming shortened V by 3 bases and J by 4 bases, and 16 bases separated the two germline ends. The germline V gene has CDR1 SGDLS and CDR2 YYNGEE. The CDR3 consists of 15 residues. This CDR3 is CASSDPRGRRTEAFF. CDR3 bases: TGTGCCAGCAGCGACCCTAGGGGTCGGCGCACTGAAGCTTTCTTT.

The chain is built from TRBV18 and TRBJ1-6, with unresolved D. V was shortened by 3 bases and J by 0 bases, with 6 bases between the two germline ends. CDR3 length: 15 amino acids. Germline CDR1 and CDR2: KGHSH and LQKENI. DNA for the CDR3: TGTGCCAGCTCACCGGAACTCTCCTATAATTCACCCCTCCACTTT. This encodes CASSPELSYNSPLHF.

The J gene is TRBJ1-5, the V gene TRBV25-1, with 8 nucleotides matching TRBD1. V lost 4 bases to trimming and J lost 6 bases; unmatched junction nucleotides: 5. Germline values: CDR1 MGHDK, CDR2 SYGVNS. The CDR3 spans 14 residues. The CDR3 reads CASSVTGGGQPQHF. CDR3 coding DNA: TGTGCCAGCAGTGTCACAGGGGGTGGTCAGCCCCAGCATTTT.

The chain is built from TRBV5-1 and TRBJ2-1, with D perhaps TRBD1 (5 bases). CDR1 is SGHRS, CDR2 YFSETQ, per germline. V gave up 0 bases and J gave up 7 bases, with 14 bases separating them. There are 15 residues in the CDR3. CDR3 sequence (DNA): TGCGCCAGCAGCTTGGTCGCAGGGCCTAGTAATGAGCAGTTCTTC. Translation: CASSLVAGPSNEQFF.

V and J are TRBV11-2 and TRBJ2-5; D is unresolved. Trimming stripped 0 bases from V and 6 bases from J, with 11 bases between. The length of the CDR3 is 14 residues. Germline CDR1 is SGHAT and CDR2 is FQNNGV. CDR3 DNA sequence: TGTGCCAGCAGCTTAGATCAAGTGGGGAAGACCCAGTACTTC. It translates to CASSLDQVGKTQYF. The whole variable domain, remainder taken from reference TRBV11-2 and TRBJ2-5, is EAGVAQSPRYKIIEKRQSVAFWCNPISGHATLYWYQQILGQGPKLLIQFQNNGVVDDSQLPKDRFSAERLKGVDSTLKIQPAKLEDSAVYLCASSLDQVGKTQYFGPGTRLLVL.

The gene calls are TRBV6-5 and TRBJ1-2; the D gene is possibly TRBD1 (5 bases). From germline, CDR1 is MNHEY and CDR2 SVGAGI. This CDR3 spans 13 amino acids. Trimming took off 7 bases at V and 6 bases at J, with 15 bases between the two ends. CDR3 in DNA: TGTGCCAGCATCTTGGAGGGGCCGGATGGCTACACCTTC. Translation gives CASILEGPDGYTF.

A word on this clone: Additional DNA sequences in this sample encode the identical CDR3. This chain links TRBV5-1 with TRBJ2-3, with D uncertain. The CDR3 is made up of 14 amino acids. Germline CDR1 is SGHRS and CDR2 is YFSETQ. The V and J ends lost 0 bases and 6 bases respectively, with 11 bases between them. CDR3 bases: TGCGCCAGCAGCTTGGGGCAGCTGGGCGATACGCAGTATTTT. This encodes CASSLGQLGDTQYF. Drawing the rest from reference TRBV5-1 and TRBJ2-3, the complete variable domain is KAGVTQTPRYLIKTRGQQVTLSCSPISGHRSVSWYQQTPGQGLQFLFEYFSETQRNKGNFPGRFSGRQFSNSRSEMNVSTLELGDSALYLCASSLGQLGDTQYFGPGTRLTVL.

The genes are TRBV28 and TRBJ1-5; TRBD1 matches 9 bases. Trimming cost V 3 bases and J 4 bases; bases outside gene matches: 4. The CDR3 totals 15 residues. Germline CDR1 is MDHEN and CDR2 is SYDVKM. This chain's CDR3 is CASSFGDRVNQPQHF. The CDR3 DNA sequence: TGTGCCAGCAGTTTCGGGGACAGGGTGAATCAGCCCCAGCATTTT.

The V gene is TRBV18, the J gene TRBJ2-1, with D possibly TRBD1 on 6 matching bases. Trimming left V 4 bases short and J 8 bases short, with 18 bases between. Germline assignment: CDR1 KGHSH and CDR2 LQKENI. The CDR3 totals 15 residues. The CDR3 region is CASSLRQAQGDEQFF. CDR3 bases: TGTGCCAGCTCACTACGACAGGCGCAAGGGGATGAGCAGTTCTTC.

The V gene is TRBV7-9, the J gene TRBJ1-6, with D maybe TRBD1 (5 bases). This CDR3 has 15 amino acids. Germline V gene lookup returns CDR1 SEHNR and CDR2 FQNEAQ (reference sequence). V was trimmed by 5 bases and J by 7 bases, leaving 15 bases between them. CDR3 sequence: CASSETGTGNSPLHF. In nucleotides, the CDR3 is TGTGCCAGCAGCGAAACCGGGACGGGGAATTCACCCCTCCACTTT.

The chain has TRBV5-1 and TRBJ1-2; 9 bases line up with TRBD1. Germline trimming cut 2 bases from V and 8 bases from J; bases unmatched to any gene: 10. Germline CDR1 and CDR2: SGHRS and YFSETQ. The CDR3 is made up of 15 amino acids. CDR3 loop: CASSLSTGGPVGYTF. As DNA, the CDR3 is TGCGCCAGCAGCTTATCGACAGGGGGGCCTGTAGGCTACACCTTC.